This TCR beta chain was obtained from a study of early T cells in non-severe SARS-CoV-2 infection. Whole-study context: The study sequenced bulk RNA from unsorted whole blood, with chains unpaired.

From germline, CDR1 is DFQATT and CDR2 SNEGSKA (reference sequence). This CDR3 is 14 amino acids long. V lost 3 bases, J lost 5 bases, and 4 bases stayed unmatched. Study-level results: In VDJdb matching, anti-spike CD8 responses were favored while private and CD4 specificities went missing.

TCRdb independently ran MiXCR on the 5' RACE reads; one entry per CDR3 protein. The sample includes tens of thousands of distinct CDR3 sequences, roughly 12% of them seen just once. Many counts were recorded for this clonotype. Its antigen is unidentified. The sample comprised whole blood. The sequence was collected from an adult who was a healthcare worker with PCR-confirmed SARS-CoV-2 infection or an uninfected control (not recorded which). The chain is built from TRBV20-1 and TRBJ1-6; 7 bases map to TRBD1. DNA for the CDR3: TGCAGTGCTAGGGAGACAGGGAATAATTCACCCCTCCACTTT. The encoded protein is CSARETGNNSPLHF.